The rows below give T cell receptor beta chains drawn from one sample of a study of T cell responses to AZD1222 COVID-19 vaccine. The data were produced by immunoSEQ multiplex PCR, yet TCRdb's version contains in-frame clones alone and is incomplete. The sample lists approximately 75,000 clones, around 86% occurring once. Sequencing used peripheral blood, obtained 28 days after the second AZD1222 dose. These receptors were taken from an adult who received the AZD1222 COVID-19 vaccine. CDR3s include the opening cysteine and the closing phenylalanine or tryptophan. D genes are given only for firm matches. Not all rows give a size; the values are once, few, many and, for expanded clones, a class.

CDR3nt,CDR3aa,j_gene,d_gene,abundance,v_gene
TGTGCCAGCAGCTCTAGCGGGGGCTTGACAGATACGCAGTATTTT,CASSSSGGLTDTQYF,TRBJ2-3,TRBD2,NA,TRBV7-8
TGCGCCAGCAGCTTGGGCAGGCGGACTGAAGCTTTCTTT,CASSLGRRTEAFF,TRBJ1-1,NA,few,TRBV5-1
TGTGCCACCATCGGGTGGGGACAGGGCGTCTATGGCTACACCTTC,CATIGWGQGVYGYTF,TRBJ1-2,TRBD1,once,TRBV28
TGTGCTAGTGGCACATACTACGAGCAGTACTTC,CASGTYYEQYF,TRBJ2-7,NA,NA,TRBV12-5
TGCAGCGTTGAATCGTCCCAGGGCCTTGGCTACACCTTC,CSVESSQGLGYTF,TRBJ1-2,NA,once,TRBV29-1
TGTGCCTGGAGTGTTACAGTACAAGAGACCCAGTACTTC,CAWSVTVQETQYF,TRBJ2-5,NA,few,TRBV30
TGTGCCAGCAGGCAGGGATTTGCCCCCAATCAGCCCCAGCATTTT,CASRQGFAPNQPQHF,TRBJ1-5,NA,NA,TRBV27
TGCGCCAGCAGCCGCCAACCGACTAGGGGCCCCAAAGAGCAGTTCTTC,CASSRQPTRGPKEQFF,TRBJ2-1,NA,once,TRBV4-1
TGCGCCAGCGAGAACTGGGGACGGGCTAGCGGGGGCTACAATGAGCAGTTCTTC,CASENWGRASGGYNEQFF,TRBJ2-1,TRBD2,NA,TRBV10-1
TGTGCCAGCAGTTTCGGAGATACGCAGTATTTT,CASSFGDTQYF,TRBJ2-3,NA,NA,TRBV12-3/TRBV12-4
TGTGCCTGGAGTGTAAGTGGCAGGGCAAATGAAAAACTGTTTTTT,CAWSVSGRANEKLFF,TRBJ1-4,NA,NA,TRBV30
TGTGCCAGCAGTTGGGGGAGTGTCGGGGAGCTGTTTTTT,CASSWGSVGELFF,TRBJ2-2,NA,NA,TRBV28
TGTGCCAGCAGCTTAGTTTGGGGGGGGGCGAATGAGCAGTTCTTC,CASSLVWGGANEQFF,TRBJ2-1,NA,NA,TRBV7-2
TGTGCCAGCAGCAAGGACACTTATAGCAATCAGCCCCAGCATTTT,CASSKDTYSNQPQHF,TRBJ1-5,NA,NA,TRBV6-2/TRBV6-3
TGCGCCAGCAGCTTGGGGACAGGGGGCGCGTACGAGCAGTACTTC,CASSLGTGGAYEQYF,TRBJ2-7,TRBD1,NA,TRBV5-1
TGTGCCAGCAGCCAAGAACCGGCCCTCTCCTACGAGCAGTACTTC,CASSQEPALSYEQYF,TRBJ2-7,NA,NA,TRBV3-1/TRBV3-2
TGTGCCACCAGCAGAGAGCGGGGCTACGAGCAGTACTTC,CATSRERGYEQYF,TRBJ2-7,NA,NA,TRBV15
TGTGCCAGTAGTCGCGGGACCGTCCAAAACTATGGCTACACCTTC,CASSRGTVQNYGYTF,TRBJ1-2,NA,NA,TRBV19
TGTGCCAGCAGTTTCAAGCAGGGAGGGACGTATGAGCAGTACTTC,CASSFKQGGTYEQYF,TRBJ2-7,TRBD2,NA,TRBV28
TGTGCCAGCAGCTTGGTCGGCCGTGGGAACACTGAAGCTTTCTTT,CASSLVGRGNTEAFF,TRBJ1-1,NA,NA,TRBV5-1
TGTGCCAGCAGTGAAGTACCAGCTCAGCCCCAGCATTTT,CASSEVPAQPQHF,TRBJ1-5,NA,NA,TRBV6-1
TGTGCCTGGAAGAGGGGTGGGGGTGAAAAACTGTTTTTT,CAWKRGGGEKLFF,TRBJ1-4,NA,NA,TRBV30
TGTGCCAGCAGTGAACCGGGACAGGGTCTAGATACGCAGTATTTT,CASSEPGQGLDTQYF,TRBJ2-3,TRBD1,NA,TRBV6-4
TGTGCCAGCAGTCTTCTCTTGAGCTCCTACAATGAGCAGTTCTTC,CASSLLLSSYNEQFF,TRBJ2-1,NA,NA,TRBV7-8